These 30 T cell receptor beta chains came from one sample sequenced in a study of blood T cells in healthy people across ages. Primers used in a second PCR of roughly 6 to 11 cycles were a sample-barcoded 5' primer and a J-beta primer mix. TCRdb re-analysed the 5' RACE reads in MiXCR, keeping a single row per CDR3 protein. The sample records approximately 670,000 distinct CDR3 sequences, around 43% being singletons. Sequencing used blood. Receptors originate from an elderly man in good health.

The chain uses TRBV21-1 and TRBJ2-5; the D segment call TRBD1 is taken from the table without a DNA check. TRBV21-1 is flagged as a pseudogene. The CDR3 is 13 residues long. The CDR3 DNA reads TGTGCCACCAAGGGGGCGCTTAAGAAGACCCAGTACTTC. Its translation: CATKGALKKTQYF.

The table lists this clonotype with many counts. This rearrangement joins TRBV20-1 to TRBJ1-4, with a possible D match to TRBD1 (5 bases). Trimming cost V 4 bases and J 7 bases, with 10 bases left between them. This CDR3 region has 12 residues. Germline values: CDR1 DFQATT, CDR2 SNEGSKA (reference sequence). The DNA for the CDR3 is TGCAGTGCTAAGGGGCCGGGTGAAAAACTGTTTTTT. Its translation is CSAKGPGEKLFF.

This clonotype was detected only a few times. The chain uses TRBV25-1 and TRBJ2-3, with D unresolved. Germline V gene sequence: CDR1 MGHDK, CDR2 SYGVNS. V dropped 6 bases and J dropped 8 bases, with 12 bases sitting between them. The CDR3 runs 12 residues. CDR3 residues: CASSDQVVTQYF. CDR3 nucleotide sequence: TGTGCCAGCAGCGATCAGGTGGTTACGCAGTATTTT.

This chain links TRBV3-1 with TRBJ2-4; no reliable D call. The J call may be in error: the DNA end matches TRBJ2-7 better. CDR1 is LGHDT and CDR2 is YNNKEL in the germline V gene (reference sequence). CDR3 length: 18 residues. This CDR3 is CASSQDPTEKFITYEQYF. CDR3 DNA: TGTGCCAGCAGCCAAGATCCAACAGAAAAGTTTATCACTTACGAGCAGTACTTC.

Of note for this clonotype: Compared with germline, one end of the junction differs, possibly owing to a read error. This chain uses TRBV14 with TRBJ1-2; the match to TRBD1 covers 10 bases. The CDR3 loop spans 14 amino acids. Germline V lookup: CDR1 SGHDN, CDR2 FVKESK. In nucleotides, the CDR3 is TGTGCCAGCAGCCTCCGAGACAGGGGGCATGGCTGCACCTTC. Its protein product is CASSLRDRGHGCTF.

This clonotype appeared a few times. The chain carries TRBV7-2 and TRBJ2-1, with 7 bases matching TRBD2. Germline CDR1 is SGHTA and CDR2 is FQGNSA. The length of the CDR3 is 15 residues. The junction had 8 bases not matched to a gene; V was cut back by 4 bases and J by 5 bases. The CDR3 region is CASSSPGGSHNEQFF. The CDR3 bases are TGTGCCAGCAGCTCTCCGGGAGGATCCCACAATGAGCAGTTCTTC.

This clonotype was detected only a few times. V is TRBV27 and J is TRBJ2-6, with TRBD1 matching 9 bases. The ends lost 3 bases at V and 0 bases at J; junction bases unmatched: 9. The CDR3 runs to 19 residues. Germline assignment: CDR1 MNHEY and CDR2 SMNVEV (reference sequence). CDR3 in amino acids: CASSFYRGPKTSGANVLTF. DNA for the CDR3: TGTGCCAGCAGTTTTTACAGGGGGCCCAAAACCTCTGGGGCCAACGTCCTGACTTTC.

In this sample, this clonotype turned up many times. V gene TRBV7-2 combines with J gene TRBJ2-5, with unresolved D. The germline V gene encodes CDR1 SGHTA and CDR2 FQGNSA. With 3 bases removed from V and 4 bases from J, the gap between germline ends came to 9 bases. This CDR3 spans 13 amino acids. The CDR3: CASSFDLGETQYF. The DNA of the CDR3 is TGTGCCAGCAGCTTTGACCTTGGAGAGACCCAGTACTTC.

The chain combines TRBV6-1 with TRBJ2-3; unclear D gene. The ends were cut back, 3 bases at V and 3 bases at J, with 4 bases in the middle. Germline CDR1 MNHNS, CDR2 SASEGT. The CDR3 length is 12 residues. CDR3 amino acids: CASSELTDTQYF. The CDR3 DNA reads as TGTGCCAGCAGTGAGTTAACAGATACGCAGTATTTT.

This clonotype appeared a few times. The chain combines TRBV6-5 with TRBJ2-7; 8 bases are shared with TRBD1. Germline V gene data show CDR1 as MNHEY and CDR2 as SVGAGI. V lost 4 bases and J lost 3; bases outside the gene matches: 5. This CDR3 is 14 amino acids long. The CDR3 DNA sequence: TGTGCCAGCAGTTCAGGACAGGGTAACTACGAGCAGTACTTC. Its protein is CASSSGQGNYEQYF.

This clonotype is a singleton in its sample. The chain links TRBV20-1 to TRBJ1-5, with D possibly being TRBD1 (6 bases). The V gene's germline CDR1 is DFQATT and CDR2 SNEGSKA (reference sequence). The CDR3 spans 12 residues. The ends were cut back, 5 bases at V and 6 bases at J, with 11 bases in the middle. The CDR3 sequence: CSARRGSQPQHF. CDR3 bases: TGCAGTGCTCGGAGGGGGAGTCAGCCCCAGCATTTT.

This clonotype showed up just a few times. CDR3 amino acids: CSVVWGYEQYF. Here the CDR3 DNA reads TGCAGCGTTGTGTGGGGTTACGAGCAGTACTTC. This chain uses TRBV29-1 with TRBJ2-7; D gene unclear. This CDR3 has 11 amino acids. V lost 4 bases to trimming and J lost 4 bases, with 8 bases between them. Germline CDR1 reads SQVTM; CDR2 reads ANQGSEA.

As for this clonotype: The junction shows a germline mismatch at one end, possibly a read error. This chain links TRBV7-6 with TRBJ2-5; D gene unclear. The J call is doubtful: the DNA matches TRBJ2-7 better. Germline lookup yields CDR1 SGHVS and CDR2 FNYEAQ. CDR3 length: 18 amino acids. The CDR3 region is CASGLSPGPDRSSYEQYF. The CDR3 region has the DNA TGTGCCAGCGGCTTAAGCCCGGGCCCTGATCGATCCTCCTACGAGCAGTACTTC.

The V gene is TRBV28, the J gene TRBJ2-1; D is perhaps TRBD2 (6 bases). Trimming removed 7 bases from V and 7 bases from J, with 14 bases in between. The CDR3 is made up of 13 amino acids. Looked up from germline, CDR1 is MDHEN and CDR2 is SYDVKM. The CDR3 DNA sequence: TGTGCCAGCACAGGGACTGAGGTTAATGAGCAGTTCTTC. As protein: CASTGTEVNEQFF.

Worth noting for this clonotype: A much bigger clone sits one base away, suggesting this may be a read error. The chain links TRBV27 to TRBJ2-7; the D gene is possibly TRBD1 (6 bases). The V gene's germline CDR1 is MNHEY and CDR2 SMNVEV (reference sequence). Trimming left V 5 bases short and J 1 base short, with 15 bases between. The CDR3 extends over 15 amino acids. The CDR3 DNA sequence: TGTGCCAGCAGTCCCCCGGGACACCAATCCTACGAGCAGTACTTC. As protein: CASSPPGHQSYEQYF.

This clonotype was picked up a small number of times. The chain has TRBV6-6 and TRBJ2-7; 10 nucleotides align to TRBD1. This CDR3 has 16 residues. Germline lookup yields CDR1 MNHNY and CDR2 SVGAGI (reference sequence). V lost 2 bases to trimming and J lost 4 bases; unmatched junction nucleotides: 8. The chain's CDR3 is CASSYPMTGGGYEQYF. The CDR3, as DNA: TGTGCCAGCAGTTACCCCATGACAGGGGGCGGGTACGAGCAGTACTTC.

V gene TRBV3-1 combines with J gene TRBJ2-1; D is uncertain. V gave up 1 base and J gave up 12 bases, with 10 bases separating them. Germline V gene lookup returns CDR1 LGHDT and CDR2 YNNKEL (reference sequence). The CDR3 is 12 residues long. The CDR3 DNA follows: TGTGCCAGCAGCCAAGTCCAGTCCGGGCAGTTCTTC. This sequence encodes CASSQVQSGQFF.

The genes are TRBV20-1 and TRBJ2-5, with D tentatively TRBD1 (6 bases). Germline lookup yields CDR1 DFQATT and CDR2 SNEGSKA (reference sequence). The CDR3 is 15 amino acids. Trimming pared 0 bases from V and 6 bases from J, leaving 17 bases between. The CDR3 loop reads CSARDGQIGFKTQYF. Here the CDR3 DNA reads TGCAGTGCTAGAGATGGACAGATCGGTTTCAAGACCCAGTACTTC.

The chain employs TRBV7-2 and TRBJ2-7; 9 nucleotides line up with TRBD2. Germline V gene sequence: CDR1 SGHTA, CDR2 FQGNSA. V lost 1 base and J lost 2; bases outside the gene matches: 3. The CDR3 covers 15 residues. CDR3 nucleotide sequence: TGTGCCAGCAGCTTAGGCGGACTAGCGACCTACGAGCAGTACTTC. It codes for CASSLGGLATYEQYF.

The chain has TRBV12-3 or TRBV12-4 and TRBJ1-2; a weak D match, TRBD1 (5 bases). The CDR3 contains 15 residues. The V end lost 4 bases, the J end lost 8 bases, and 20 bases lay between the germline ends. DNA for the CDR3: TGTGCCAGCAGTTCGCCCGGGACCCAACTGGAGGGCTACACCTTC. This gives the protein CASSSPGTQLEGYTF.

The chain has TRBV4-1 and TRBJ1-5, with unresolved D. V gave up 2 bases and J gave up 4 bases, with 15 bases separating them. Germline CDR1 and CDR2: MGHRA and YSYEKL. This CDR3 has 16 residues. The CDR3 DNA is TGCGCCAGCAGCCAACTAGAAGGTTTGAGAAATCAGCCCCAGCATTTT. Translation: CASSQLEGLRNQPQHF.

In this sample, this clonotype turned up a few times. The chain is built from TRBV20-1 and TRBJ2-7, with D uncertain. The V end was cut by 6 bases, the J end by 1 base, with 7 bases between. The CDR3 is 11 amino acids. Looked up from germline, CDR1 is DFQATT and CDR2 is SNEGSKA (reference sequence). DNA of the CDR3: TGCAGTGCGGATACGTCCTACGAGCAGTACTTC. Translation gives CSADTSYEQYF.

The chain employs TRBV6-1 and TRBJ2-7; a possible D gene is TRBD2 (5 bases). In germline, CDR1 is MNHNS, CDR2 SASEGT. This CDR3 contains 18 residues. Trimming stripped 8 bases from V and 0 bases from J, with 26 bases between. The CDR3 is CASGPRVDGRGSSYEQYF. CDR3 in DNA: TGTGCCAGCGGGCCCCGGGTGGACGGTCGGGGAAGCTCCTACGAGCAGTACTTC.

This clonotype was observed a single time. This sequence may be a read error, since a much larger clone differs from it by one base. The chain carries TRBV27 and TRBJ2-3, with D possibly matching TRBD1 (5 bases). From germline, CDR1 is MNHEY and CDR2 SMNVEV (reference sequence). The V and J ends lost 5 bases and 2 bases respectively, with 11 bases between them. The CDR3 runs to 14 residues. CDR3 nucleotides: TGTGCCAGCAGTGTCCGCAGGGTCACAGATACGCAGTATTTT. Protein product: CASSVRRVTDTQYF.

This clonotype was counted at least ten times. The J gene is TRBJ2-4, the V gene TRBV7-2; D ambiguous. Germline V gene data show CDR1 as SGHTA and CDR2 as FQGNSA. The V end lost 4 bases, the J end lost 6 bases, and 19 bases lay between the germline ends. The CDR3 spans 16 residues. The CDR3 region has the DNA TGTGCCAGCAGCTCACGAGAACCAGACCTGGGAAACATTCAGTACTTC. Translated: CASSSREPDLGNIQYF.

This chain connects TRBV20-1 to TRBJ2-1, with D unresolved. The CDR3 contains 16 residues. V was trimmed by 1 base and J by 4 bases, leaving 17 bases between them. Per the germline V gene, CDR1 is DFQATT and CDR2 is SNEGSKA (reference sequence). In DNA form, the CDR3 reads TGCAGTGCTAGAGTTCCGGAGAGACCCTTATACAATGAGCAGTTCTTC. This gives the protein CSARVPERPLYNEQFF.

This clonotype was recorded at least ten times. The V and J genes are TRBV6-2 or TRBV6-3 and TRBJ2-3, with 11 positions matching TRBD2. The length of the CDR3 is 15 residues. The V gene end was trimmed by 6 bases and the J gene end by 3 bases; junction bases not matched to a gene: 5. In germline, CDR1 is MNHEY, CDR2 SVGEGT. This CDR3 reads CASSLLAGGTDTQYF. The CDR3 coding sequence is TGTGCCAGCAGCCTGCTAGCGGGGGGAACAGATACGCAGTATTTT.

On this clonotype: At one end, the junction sequence differs from germline, possibly due to a read error. The rearrangement links TRBV15 to TRBJ1-2, with 7 bases identical to TRBD1. CDR1 LNHNV and CDR2 YYDKDF come from the germline V gene (reference sequence). The CDR3 is made up of 14 amino acids. The CDR3 reads CATSIRGANYGYTF. CDR3 coding DNA: TGCGCCACCAGCATCAGGGGGGCTAACTATGGCTACACCTTC.

This clonotype appeared many times. Germline and junction disagree at one end, which may indicate a read error. This CDR3 is CASSLRQGNSPLHF. CDR3 sequence (DNA): TGCGCCAGCAGCTTGAGACAGGGGAATTCACCCCTCCACTTT. The chain joins TRBV5-8 to TRBJ1-6, with TRBD1 matching over 8 bases. CDR1 is SGHTS and CDR2 is YDEGEE in the germline V gene. The CDR3 consists of 14 residues.

This clonotype has a count of ten or more. The chain recombines TRBV4-2 with TRBJ2-5; D tentatively fits TRBD1 or TRBD2 (5 bases each). The CDR3 has 14 amino acids. Trimming shortened V by 5 bases and J by 5 bases, and 15 bases separated the two germline ends. Germline CDR1 LGHNA, CDR2 YNFKEQ. DNA for the CDR3: TGTGCCAGCAGCACTCGGGACGGCGGGGAGACCCAGTACTTC. Translated: CASSTRDGGETQYF.